Below, 26 T cell receptor beta chains from the same sample are listed, as sequenced in a study of T cell repertoires in cytomegalovirus infection (dated by TCRdb to between 2019 and 2020). Antigens for these TCRs are unknown. In the paper's terms, the treatment or condition label means: in vitro stimulation with specific CMV peptide epitopes to enrich CMV-specific T cells. The sample was run on an Illumina HiSeq 1500. TCRdb redid the processing of the public reads, applying fastp at Q25 and MiXCR, and retained in-frame beta chains. Entries are consolidated by CDR3 protein sequence, retaining the most common genes and DNA. The sample table holds 650,000 to 900,000 distinct CDR3 sequences, of which approximately 32% were seen once. The ten largest make up around 11% of the sample. The sequencing used cultured CD8+ T cells from PBMCs, collected from culture after CMV antigen stimulation. These TCRs come from a human donor in good health (CMV status not recorded). Some clones in this sample may be carry-over from other donors' samples.

This clonotype was found a few times. The chain links TRBV5-6 to TRBJ2-1; D gene unclear. Germline CDR1 and CDR2: SGHDT and YYEEEE. This CDR3 is built from 11 residues. Trimming removed 4 bases at V and 7 bases at J, with 6 bases between. CDR3 sequence (DNA): TGTGCCAGCAGCGTGGAGAATGAGCAGTTCTTC. Translation gives CASSVENEQFF.

J is TRBJ1-6 and V is TRBV27; 8 positions match TRBD1. The length of the CDR3 is 13 residues. CDR1 is MNHEY and CDR2 is SMNVEV in the germline V gene (reference sequence). The V segment lost 5 bases and the J segment 9 bases; nucleotides outside the gene matches: 3. As DNA, the CDR3 is TGTGCCAGCAGTGCGGACAGGGCTTCACCCCTCCACTTT. It translates to CASSADRASPLHF.

The rearrangement links TRBV6-6 to TRBJ2-7; D may match TRBD1 or TRBD2 (5 bases each). The CDR3 loop spans 13 amino acids. V was pared by 2 bases and J by 5 bases, with 10 bases between. Germline V gives CDR1 MNHNY, CDR2 SVGAGI (reference sequence). CDR3 nucleotide sequence: TGTGCCAGCAGTTACGCAGGGAGAGACGAGCAGTACGTC. Protein sequence: CASSYAGRDEQYV.

The chain uses TRBV7-3 and TRBJ2-2; D not resolved. The V and J ends lost 5 bases and 6 bases respectively, with 7 bases between them. There are 12 residues in the CDR3. The germline V gene encodes CDR1 SGHTA and CDR2 FQGTGA. CDR3 protein: CASSPFAGELFF. The CDR3 bases are TGTGCCAGCAGCCCCTTCGCCGGGGAGCTGTTTTTT.

In its sample, this clonotype was seen a few times. The chain carries TRBV7-4 and TRBJ2-3, with D perhaps TRBD1 (6 bases). This CDR3 region has 13 residues. Germline V gene lookup returns CDR1 SGHVT and CDR2 SQSDAQ. V lost 8 bases and J 2 bases, leaving 11 bases between the germline ends. The CDR3 sequence is CASQGHLTDTQYF. CDR3 nucleotide sequence: TGTGCCAGCCAGGGACACCTCACAGATACGCAGTATTTT.

The chain combines TRBV12-3 or TRBV12-4 with TRBJ2-1; D possibly corresponds to TRBD1 (5 bases). Trimming pared 2 bases from V and 0 bases from J, leaving 11 bases between. The CDR3 is 16 amino acids. CDR3 in amino acids: CASSLSLGDSYNEQFF. In DNA form, the CDR3 reads TGTGCCAGCAGTTTAAGCCTAGGGGACTCCTACAATGAGCAGTTCTTC.

The chain is built from TRBV6-2 or TRBV6-3 and TRBJ2-6, with 9 positions matching TRBD1. CDR1 and CDR2 from the germline V gene are MNHEY and SVGEGT. The CDR3 covers 22 residues. J was trimmed by 2 bases and V by 2 bases; bases with no gene match: 19. CDR3 DNA: TGTGCCAGCAGTTACCCCTCCCCCCCCGGGACAGGGAACTCGGCTGGGGCCAACGTCCTGACTTTC. Translating gives CASSYPSPPGTGNSAGANVLTF.

The rearrangement joins TRBV6-2 or TRBV6-3 to TRBJ1-5; D call uncertain. CDR3 size: 11 residues. V lost 5 bases, J lost 8 bases, and 7 bases lay in between. Germline CDR1 reads MNHEY; CDR2 reads SVGEGT. CDR3: CASSRPEPQHF. CDR3 nucleotide sequence: TGTGCCAGCAGTCGCCCCGAGCCCCAGCATTTT.

This clonotype is a singleton in its sample. The rearrangement links TRBV11-1 to TRBJ2-7, with a possible D match to TRBD2 (5 bases). Looked up from germline, CDR1 is SGHAT and CDR2 is FQDESV (reference sequence). V lost 3 bases, J lost 5 bases, and 14 bases lay in between. This CDR3 contains 14 residues. CDR3 bases: TGTGCCAGCAGCTTGACTTTGACCGGGAACGAGCAGTACGTC. As protein: CASSLTLTGNEQYV.

This clonotype showed up many times. The chain couples TRBV7-2 to TRBJ2-1; either TRBD1 or TRBD2 may fit D (6 bases each). Trimming took 7 bases from V and 6 from J, leaving 28 bases between them. Germline values: CDR1 SGHTA, CDR2 FQGNSA. This CDR3 region has 18 residues. Here the CDR3 DNA reads TGTGCCAGCACCCCGAGGGGATGGGGGGCCAACGACGGCAATGAGCAGTTCTTC. This encodes CASTPRGWGANDGNEQFF. Using reference TRBV7-2 and TRBJ2-1 for the parts outside the CDR3, the full variable domain is GAGVSQSPSNKVTEKGKDVELRCDPISGHTALYWYRQSLGQGLEFLIYFQGNSAPDKSGLPSDRFSAERTGGSVSTLTIQRTQQEDSAVYLCASTPRGWGANDGNEQFFGPGTRLTVL.

The CDR3 here is CASSLADWDGARLNTEAFF. CDR3 DNA: TGTGCCAGCAGTTTGGCAGATTGGGATGGGGCACGTCTGAACACTGAAGCTTTCTTT. The chain employs TRBV6-2 or TRBV6-3 and TRBJ1-1; D is perhaps TRBD1 (5 bases). The germline V and J ends were trimmed by 4 bases and 0 bases, with 24 bases remaining between them. This CDR3 comprises 19 residues. The germline CDR1 and CDR2 sequences are MNHEY and SVGEGT.

V gene TRBV13 combines with J gene TRBJ2-7; 9 positions match TRBD2. The CDR3 is made up of 15 amino acids. Trimming removed 5 bases from V and 2 bases from J; junction bases left unmatched: 7. Germline CDR1 PRHDT, CDR2 FYEKMQ (reference sequence). CDR3 amino acids: CASSNSGGLPYEQYF. As DNA, the CDR3 is TGTGCCAGCAGCAACAGCGGGGGGCTTCCCTACGAGCAGTACTTC.

The chain combines TRBV10-3 with TRBJ2-2; D possibly corresponds to TRBD2 (5 bases). The CDR3 sequence is 15 residues long. Germline V lookup: CDR1 ENHRY, CDR2 SYGVKD. Trimming removed 4 bases from V and 6 bases from J, with 15 bases in between. The CDR3 here is CAISGGGPPPGELFF. The CDR3 coding sequence is TGTGCCATCAGTGGCGGAGGTCCCCCTCCCGGGGAGCTGTTTTTT.

In the case of this clonotype: A much larger clone differs from this one at a single base, so this may be a read error. The rearrangement uses TRBV7-6 and TRBJ2-1; perhaps TRBD1 as D (6 bases). Germline values: CDR1 SGHVS, CDR2 FNYEAQ. This CDR3 comprises 11 residues. The CDR3 DNA reads as TGTGTCAGCAGCTTAGTGGGGGCGCAGTTCTTC. Translated: CVSSLVGAQFF.

This clonotype has more than one count but fewer than ten. The chain recombines TRBV4-1 with TRBJ1-1, with D possibly being TRBD1 (6 bases). Germline CDR1 and CDR2: MGHRA and YSYEKL. Trimming removed 2 bases at V and 5 bases at J, with 9 bases between. This CDR3 comprises 13 residues. This CDR3 is CASSQMGATEAFF. Written as DNA, the CDR3 is TGCGCCAGCAGCCAAATGGGGGCGACTGAAGCTTTCTTT.

The chain joins TRBV23-1 to TRBJ2-7; a weak D match, TRBD1 (6 bases). TRBV23-1 is flagged as an ORF with uncertain function. Trimming removed 3 bases at V and 3 bases at J, with 33 bases between. The CDR3 has 21 amino acids. The CDR3 is CASSHRLSGWDTIIGVYEQYV. DNA for the CDR3: TGCGCCAGCAGTCACAGGCTAAGTGGTTGGGACACCATAATAGGGGTCTACGAGCAGTACGTC.

The rearrangement links TRBV5-6 to TRBJ2-2; 11 bases line up with TRBD1. V was pared by 5 bases and J by 7 bases, with 4 bases of the junction left unmatched. From germline, CDR1 is SGHDT and CDR2 YYEEEE. The CDR3 extends over 14 amino acids. This CDR3 is CASSDGTGGGELFF. CDR3 nucleotides: TGTGCCAGCAGTGACGGGACAGGGGGCGGGGAGCTGTTTTTT.

This chain uses TRBV7-9 with TRBJ2-5; D gene ambiguous. CDR1 is SEHNR and CDR2 is FQNEAQ in the germline V gene (reference sequence). The length of the CDR3 is 14 residues. Trimming took off 1 base at V and 4 bases at J, with 10 bases between the two ends. The CDR3 coding sequence is TGTGCCAGCAGCTTAGAGGCAGGCTCAGAGACCCAGTACTTC. As protein: CASSLEAGSETQYF. Looking up the rest from reference TRBV7-9 and TRBJ2-5 gives the full variable domain: DTGVSQNPRHKITKRGQNVTFRCDPISEHNRLYWYRQTLGQGPEFLTYFQNEAQLEKSRLLSDRFSAERPKGSFSTLEIQRTEQGDSAMYLCASSLEAGSETQYFGPGTRLLVL.

The chain joins TRBV7-9 to TRBJ1-6; 7 bases map to TRBD1. The CDR3 loop spans 15 amino acids. Germline CDR1 reads SEHNR; CDR2 reads FQNEAQ (reference sequence). J gave up 10 bases and V 5 bases, and 11 bases lay outside the gene matches. The CDR3 nucleotides read TGTGCCAGCAGCATATGGACAGGCTTTGGGTCACCCCTCCACTTT. Encoded protein: CASSIWTGFGSPLHF.

The genes are TRBV6-2 or TRBV6-3 and TRBJ1-1, with D hard to call. Trimming cost V 7 bases and J 2 bases, with 11 bases left between them. CDR1 is MNHEY and CDR2 is SVGEGT in the germline V gene. This CDR3 is 13 amino acids long. The CDR3 protein is CASNIRVNTEAFF. The CDR3 coding sequence is TGTGCCAGCAATATAAGGGTAAACACTGAAGCTTTCTTT.

CDR3 nucleotides: TGCGCCAGCAGCCAAGATCTATTTAGGCGACAGGGGGACGAAAAACTGTTTTTT. It specifies CASSQDLFRRQGDEKLFF. V and J are TRBV4-1 and TRBJ1-4; 9 bases fit TRBD1. Germline V gene lookup returns CDR1 MGHRA and CDR2 YSYEKL. The CDR3 runs to 18 residues. The J segment lost 8 bases and the V segment lost 0 bases, leaving 13 bases of the junction unmatched.

This clonotype was picked up a small number of times. The rearrangement joins TRBV7-2 to TRBJ1-1; D might be TRBD1 (6 bases). This CDR3 has 16 amino acids. Germline assignment: CDR1 SGHTA and CDR2 FQGNSA. The V and J ends lost 2 bases and 1 base respectively, with 14 bases between them. In DNA form, the CDR3 reads TGTGCCAGCAGCTTATCGCTGGACAGCCCGAACACTGAAGCTTTCTTT. Protein product: CASSLSLDSPNTEAFF.

By sample fraction, this clonotype is medium-sized. This chain joins TRBV10-3 and TRBJ1-2, with D possibly matching TRBD1 (5 bases). V was trimmed by 0 bases and J by 4 bases, leaving 12 bases between them. The germline gives CDR1 ENHRY, CDR2 SYGVKD. There are 15 residues in the CDR3. CDR3 sequence reads: CAISESAGILYGYTF. The DNA for the CDR3 is TGTGCCATCAGTGAGTCTGCAGGGATCCTCTATGGCTACACCTTC.

This chain uses TRBV27 with TRBJ2-1; maybe TRBD2 (6 bases). CDR3 length equals 13 residues. Germline V gene lookup returns CDR1 MNHEY and CDR2 SMNVEV (reference sequence). V gave up 5 bases and J gave up 9 bases, with 14 bases separating them. The CDR3 reads CASSTPGVREQFF. The CDR3 DNA is TGTGCCAGCAGTACCCCGGGGGTCCGTGAGCAGTTCTTC.

This clonotype was seen at least ten times. The chain couples TRBV12-3 or TRBV12-4 to TRBJ2-7, with 7 bases fitting TRBD1. This CDR3 region has 13 residues. V shed 5 bases and J 4 bases; nucleotides not matched to a gene: 5. The CDR3 DNA sequence: TGTGCCAGCAGTCGGGACAGTAGGTACGAGCAGTACTTC. It yields the protein CASSRDSRYEQYF.

The chain couples TRBV27 to TRBJ2-1; TRBD2 aligns across 7 bases. The CDR3 runs 17 residues. After removal of 5 bases from V and 5 bases from J, the junction contained 15 bases not matched to a gene. CDR1 is MNHEY and CDR2 is SMNVEV in the germline V gene (reference sequence). In DNA form, the CDR3 reads TGTGCCAGCAGTATTCAGACAGAGACTAGCACCCACAATGAGCAGTTCTTC. Amino acids: CASSIQTETSTHNEQFF.